This record covers a single TCR beta chain. Its antigen is not known. A J-beta primer mix and a sample-barcoded 5' primer were used in a second PCR of about 7 to 12 cycles. Every cDNA was tagged by a template-switch adaptor with 12 random nucleotides. Each CDR3 protein gets one entry after TCRdb re-called the 5' RACE reads with MiXCR. The repertoire holds some 760,000 distinct CDR3 sequences, with 25% as singletons. This CDR3 contains 11 residues. Germline V lookup: CDR1 SQVTM, CDR2 ANQGSEA. The data stem from a study of blood T cells in healthy people across ages. General study points: Estimates drawn from one million T cells were deemed to understate diversity.

This sample was also put to use in a study of T cells of mothers and their children. That study adds: At about 1.6 ug per 15 ul, all of the extracted RNA went into cDNA synthesis. Slightly, though not significantly, more overlap was seen in related than in unrelated mother-child pairs.

The sequencing input was blood. The TCR sequence derives from a boy aged 5-17 years in good health. The chain is built from TRBV29-1 and TRBJ1-2, with D perhaps matching TRBD1 (5 bases). This chain's CDR3 is CIVEGYYGYTF. The CDR3 coding sequence is TGCATCGTCGAGGGGTACTATGGCTACACCTTC.